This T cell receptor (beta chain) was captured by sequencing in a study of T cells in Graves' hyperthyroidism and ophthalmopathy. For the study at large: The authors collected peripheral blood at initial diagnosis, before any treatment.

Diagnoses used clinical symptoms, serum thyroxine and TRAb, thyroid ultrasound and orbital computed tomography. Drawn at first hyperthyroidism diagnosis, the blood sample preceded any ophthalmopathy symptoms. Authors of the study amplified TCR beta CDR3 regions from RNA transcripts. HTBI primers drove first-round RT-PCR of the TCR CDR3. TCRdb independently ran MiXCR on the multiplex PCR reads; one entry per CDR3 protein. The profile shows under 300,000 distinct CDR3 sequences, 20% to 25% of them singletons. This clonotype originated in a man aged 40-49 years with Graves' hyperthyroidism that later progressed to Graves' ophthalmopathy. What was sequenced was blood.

The DNA for the CDR3 is TGTGCCACCAAGAGTGGTTTCGGGATTGGCGGGGAGCTGTTTTTT. This translates into CATKSGFGIGGELFF. This chain connects TRBV24-1 to TRBJ2-2; D is possibly TRBD2 (5 bases). Germline-derived CDR1 and CDR2 are KGHDR and SFDVKD. The V end was cut by 8 bases, the J end by 7 bases, with 19 bases between. This CDR3 spans 15 amino acids.